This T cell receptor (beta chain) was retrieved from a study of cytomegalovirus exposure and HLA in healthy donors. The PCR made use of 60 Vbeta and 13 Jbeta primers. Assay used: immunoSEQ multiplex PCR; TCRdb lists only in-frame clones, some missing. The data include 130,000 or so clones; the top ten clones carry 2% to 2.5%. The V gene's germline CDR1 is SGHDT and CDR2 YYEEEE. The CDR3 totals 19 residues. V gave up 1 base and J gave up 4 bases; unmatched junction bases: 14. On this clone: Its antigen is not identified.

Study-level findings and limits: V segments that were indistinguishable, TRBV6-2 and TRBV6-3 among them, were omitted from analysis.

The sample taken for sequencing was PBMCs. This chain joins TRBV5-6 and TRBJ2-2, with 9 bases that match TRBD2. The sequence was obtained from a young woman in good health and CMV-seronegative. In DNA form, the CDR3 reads TGTGCCAGCAGCTTGAAATCAAGCGGGGGGTTCGCAATCACCGGGGAGCTGTTTTTT. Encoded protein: CASSLKSSGGFAITGELFF.